This entry lists 8 T cell receptor beta chains sequenced from one sample in a study of OX40 agonist ivuxolimab in advanced cancers. TCRdb keeps only in-frame clones here, not all; method: immunoSEQ multiplex PCR. The repertoire has 12,000 to 15,000 clones, about 70% of them found once; the top ten carry more than 15%. Sequences were derived from CD4+ or CD8+ T cells sorted from blood, sampled in a trial of the OX40 agonist ivuxolimab. Source of these receptors: an adult with an advanced solid tumor such as melanoma, head and neck, liver or kidney cancer.

This clone is classed as medium-sized. V and J are TRBV9 and TRBJ2-1; 7 bases are a match to TRBD2. After removal of 8 bases from V and 0 bases from J, the junction contained 17 bases not matched to a gene. This CDR3 has 18 residues. Germline assignment: CDR1 SGDLS and CDR2 YYNGEE. In DNA form, the CDR3 reads TGTGCCAGTGGGGCTCCCAGGGAGGGCCGGAGCTCCTACAATGAGCAGTTCTTC. Amino acids: CASGAPREGRSSYNEQFF.

V is TRBV27 and J is TRBJ2-7; the D call may be TRBD1 or TRBD2 (6 bases each). V was cut by 3 bases and J by 5 bases, with 11 bases left in between. Germline CDR1 reads MNHEY; CDR2 reads SMNVEV (reference sequence). The CDR3 runs 13 residues. CDR3 nucleotide sequence: TGTGCCAGCAGTTTTGGGGGGCGAAACGAGCAGTACTTC. This sequence encodes CASSFGGRNEQYF.

The gene calls are TRBV5-4 and TRBJ2-2, with D possibly matching TRBD1 (5 bases). V gave up 2 bases and J gave up 9 bases, with 11 bases separating them. Germline assignment: CDR1 SGHNT and CDR2 YYREEE (reference sequence). The CDR3 has 13 amino acids. CDR3 in amino acids: CASSFRGPRELFF. CDR3 sequence (DNA): TGTGCCAGCAGCTTTAGGGGTCCCAGGGAGCTGTTTTTT.

The chain uses TRBV11-2 and TRBJ2-7, with TRBD1 as a possible D gene (6 bases). CDR1 SGHAT and CDR2 FQNNGV come from the germline V gene. CDR3 size: 12 residues. V lost 5 bases and J 3 bases, leaving 8 bases between the germline ends. The CDR3 reads CASSPGVYEQYF. In DNA, the CDR3 is TGTGCCAGCAGCCCAGGGGTCTACGAGCAGTACTTC.

The chain combines TRBV4-3 with TRBJ1-3; D not resolved. Looked up from germline, CDR1 is LGHNA and CDR2 is YSLEER. The CDR3 contains 16 residues. V was shortened by 5 bases and J by 3 bases, with 17 bases between the two germline ends. For the CDR3, the DNA is TGCGCCAGCAGCTACTCAGTTGGGGAAGGTGGAAACACCATATATTTT. Translating gives CASSYSVGEGGNTIYF.

This clone has only one observation. The chain is built from TRBV4-1 and TRBJ1-2; D call uncertain. Trimming removed 4 bases from V and 4 bases from J, with 19 bases in between. The germline CDR1 and CDR2 sequences are MGHRA and YSYEKL. The CDR3 sequence is 16 residues long. DNA for the CDR3: TGCGCCAGCAGCCCTCTGCCCGAGGGAAAGGGCTATGGCTACACCTTC. Residues: CASSPLPEGKGYGYTF.

The V gene is TRBV5-1, the J gene TRBJ2-2; D ambiguous. Per germline, CDR1 SGHRS and CDR2 YFSETQ. The V end lost 6 bases, the J end lost 0 bases, and 6 bases lay between the germline ends. There are 13 residues in the CDR3. Here the CDR3 DNA reads TGCGCCAGCATCCCACCGAACACCGGGGAGCTGTTTTTT. Protein: CASIPPNTGELFF.

The chain is built from TRBV6-5 and TRBJ2-5; D remains ambiguous. V was shortened by 10 bases and J by 5 bases, with 11 bases between the two germline ends. CDR3 size: 11 residues. CDR1 MNHEY and CDR2 SVGAGI come from the germline V gene. The CDR3 DNA reads as TGTGCCACCCTGAGTAGTGAGACCCAGTACTTC. This gives the protein CATLSSETQYF.